Listed below are T cell receptor beta chains from one sample, sequenced in a study of control samples from healthy donors and cancer patients. Here immunoSEQ multiplex PCR was the method, and the copy in TCRdb shows in-frame clones only, minus some. The data show about 84,000 clones, with about nine tenths seen just once and 17% held by the top ten. The sequencing input was blood. The receptors here all came from a man over 45 in good health. Both conserved end residues are part of each CDR3.

j_call: TRBJ1-5; v_call: TRBV27; cdr3_aa: CASSLRQHSNQPQHF
j_call: TRBJ2-7; v_call: TRBV20-1; cdr3_aa: CSVPGAYEQYF
j_call: TRBJ1-1; v_call: TRBV5-5; cdr3_aa: CASSLGTLNTEAFF
j_call: TRBJ2-7; v_call: TRBV5-6; cdr3_aa: CASSFPGGHYEQYF
j_call: TRBJ2-3; v_call: TRBV24-1; cdr3_aa: CATSDLGGGVADTQYF
j_call: TRBJ2-7; v_call: TRBV11-2; cdr3_aa: CASSLGYYEQYF
j_call: TRBJ2-5; v_call: TRBV7-8; cdr3_aa: CASSPRTSGGEETQYF
j_call: TRBJ1-1; v_call: TRBV5-1; cdr3_aa: CASSLGSQAGGEAFF
j_call: TRBJ2-3; v_call: TRBV5-1; cdr3_aa: CASSSYRGRTDTQYF
j_call: TRBJ2-3; v_call: TRBV20-1; cdr3_aa: CSASGLAGGYRTDTQYF
j_call: TRBJ1-2; v_call: TRBV7-2; cdr3_aa: CASTLGGLGGYTF
j_call: TRBJ2-1; v_call: TRBV4-3; cdr3_aa: CASSQDIGGGRDEQFF
j_call: TRBJ2-5; v_call: TRBV24-1; cdr3_aa: CATSDNVRGQGQETQYF
j_call: TRBJ1-4; v_call: TRBV19; cdr3_aa: CASSIGSPVQLFF
j_call: TRBJ2-5; v_call: TRBV3-1/TRBV3-2; cdr3_aa: CASSWTSGGGTQYF
j_call: TRBJ1-5; v_call: TRBV30; cdr3_aa: CAWSVQGFGNQPQHF
j_call: TRBJ1-1; v_call: TRBV7-2; cdr3_aa: CASSLVGPRSTEAFF
j_call: TRBJ1-2; v_call: TRBV30; cdr3_aa: CAWNSDRVYGYTF
j_call: TRBJ1-4; v_call: TRBV2; cdr3_aa: CASGQFNEKLFF
j_call: TRBJ1-5; v_call: TRBV5-6; cdr3_aa: CASNLGNQPQHF
j_call: TRBJ2-1; v_call: TRBV7-9; cdr3_aa: CASSLTSGGHEQFF
j_call: TRBJ1-1; v_call: TRBV6-5; cdr3_aa: CASSFDPNTEAFF
j_call: TRBJ1-1; v_call: TRBV7-8; cdr3_aa: CASEGAGNTEAFF
j_call: TRBJ2-5; v_call: TRBV29-1; cdr3_aa: CSGLLAGQETQYF
j_call: TRBJ1-2; v_call: TRBV3-1/TRBV3-2; cdr3_aa: CASSQEWQVEGYTF
j_call: TRBJ2-3; v_call: TRBV7-2; cdr3_aa: CASSPLSGTFTDTQYF
j_call: TRBJ2-2; v_call: TRBV20-1; cdr3_aa: CSASRRGATGELFF
j_call: TRBJ2-1; v_call: TRBV6-2/TRBV6-3; cdr3_aa: CASSPRALYSQGQFF
j_call: TRBJ1-1; v_call: TRBV5-1; cdr3_aa: CASGDRDGEAFF
j_call: TRBJ1-2; v_call: TRBV29-1; cdr3_aa: CSVETGGYQGYGYTF
j_call: TRBJ1-5; v_call: TRBV30; cdr3_aa: CAWSVRQGRQPQHF
j_call: TRBJ1-3; v_call: TRBV29-1; cdr3_aa: CSVRDSGNTIYF
j_call: TRBJ1-5; v_call: TRBV10-2; cdr3_aa: CASSDGRGFGQPQHF
j_call: TRBJ1-2; v_call: TRBV7-2; cdr3_aa: CASSSGQGDYGYTF
j_call: TRBJ2-7; v_call: TRBV18; cdr3_aa: CASSPPGNRGYEQYF
j_call: TRBJ2-7; v_call: TRBV19; cdr3_aa: CASSIRGTGTYEQYF
j_call: TRBJ2-7; v_call: TRBV2; cdr3_aa: CASSEGGHEQYF
j_call: TRBJ2-2; v_call: TRBV12-3/TRBV12-4; cdr3_aa: CASSLPAGGELFF
j_call: TRBJ1-2; v_call: TRBV4-1; cdr3_aa: CASSQEQGDGYTF
j_call: TRBJ1-5; v_call: TRBV29-1; cdr3_aa: CSARDGIQPQHF
j_call: TRBJ1-3; v_call: TRBV30; cdr3_aa: CAWSPGPISGNTIYF
j_call: TRBJ2-3; v_call: TRBV24-1; cdr3_aa: CATSDGGFTDTQYF
j_call: TRBJ2-6; v_call: TRBV5-6; cdr3_aa: CASSLRGTGPSGANVLTF